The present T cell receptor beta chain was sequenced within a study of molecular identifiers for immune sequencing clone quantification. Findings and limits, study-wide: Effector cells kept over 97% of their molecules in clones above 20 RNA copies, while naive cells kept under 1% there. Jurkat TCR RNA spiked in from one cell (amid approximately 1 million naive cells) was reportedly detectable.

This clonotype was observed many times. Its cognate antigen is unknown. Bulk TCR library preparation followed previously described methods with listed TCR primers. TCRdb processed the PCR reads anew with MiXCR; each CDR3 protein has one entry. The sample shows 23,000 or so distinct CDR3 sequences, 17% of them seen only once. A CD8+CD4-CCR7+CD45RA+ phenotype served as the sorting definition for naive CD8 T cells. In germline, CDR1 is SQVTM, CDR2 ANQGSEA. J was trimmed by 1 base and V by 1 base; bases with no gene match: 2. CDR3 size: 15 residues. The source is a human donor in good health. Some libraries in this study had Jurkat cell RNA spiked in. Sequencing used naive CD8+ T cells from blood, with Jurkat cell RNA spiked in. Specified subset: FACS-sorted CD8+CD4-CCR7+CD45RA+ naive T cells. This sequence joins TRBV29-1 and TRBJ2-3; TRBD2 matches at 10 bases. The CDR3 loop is CSVEAGTSGTDTQYF. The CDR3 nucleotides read TGCAGCGTTGAAGCGGGGACTAGCGGCACAGATACGCAGTATTTT.